The present T cell receptor (beta chain) was sequenced within a study of Graves' ophthalmopathy and Graves' hyperthyroidism. Findings of the study overall: Ophthalmopathy cases were distinguished from stable hyperthyroidism by a 13-signature model, reaching 85% to 90% sensitivity and around 77% specificity. Sensitivity of about 70% and specificity of roughly 72% were achieved by the model that predicted ophthalmopathy progression. Most thyroid clonotypes with frequency above 0.001 were detected in blood too.

This clonotype was observed at least ten times. The antigen remains undetermined. In germline, CDR1 is LGHDT, CDR2 YNNKEL (reference sequence). Trimming removed 2 bases at V and 6 bases at J, with 13 bases between. The CDR3 sequence is 14 residues long. The TCR beta CDR3 regions underwent amplification from RNA transcripts. A first-round RT-PCR used HTBI primers, followed by a second-round multiplex PCR. TCRdb re-analysed the multiplex PCR reads in MiXCR, keeping a single row per CDR3 protein. This sample carries under 250,000 distinct CDR3 sequences, roughly a fifth of them seen once, and the ten largest clones take approximately 40%. The source of the PBMCs was around 10 ml of fresh peripheral blood.

This clonotype was sampled from a woman aged 45-65 years with Graves' ophthalmopathy. The sequenced material came from peripheral blood. The chain combines TRBV3-1 with TRBJ1-2, with D possibly matching TRBD1 (6 bases). The chain's CDR3 is CASSQPTGMNGYTF. CDR3 DNA: TGTGCCAGCAGCCAACCGACAGGCATGAATGGCTACACCTTC.